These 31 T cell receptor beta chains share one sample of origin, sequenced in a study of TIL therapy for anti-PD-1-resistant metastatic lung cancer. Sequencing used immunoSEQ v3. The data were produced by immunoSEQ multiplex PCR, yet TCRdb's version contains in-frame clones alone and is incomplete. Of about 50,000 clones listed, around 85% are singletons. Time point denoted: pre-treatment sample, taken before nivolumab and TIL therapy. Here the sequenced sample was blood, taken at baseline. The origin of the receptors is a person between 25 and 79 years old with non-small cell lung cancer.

The DNA of the CDR3 is TGTGCCTGGAGTCAATACAGGCGTAACACTGAAGCTTTCTTT. It yields the protein CAWSQYRRNTEAFF. This chain connects TRBV30 to TRBJ1-1, with D possibly TRBD1 on 5 matching bases. Germline assignment: CDR1 GTSNPN and CDR2 SVGIG (reference sequence). The CDR3 loop spans 14 amino acids. Trimming left V 2 bases short and J 2 bases short, with 12 bases between.

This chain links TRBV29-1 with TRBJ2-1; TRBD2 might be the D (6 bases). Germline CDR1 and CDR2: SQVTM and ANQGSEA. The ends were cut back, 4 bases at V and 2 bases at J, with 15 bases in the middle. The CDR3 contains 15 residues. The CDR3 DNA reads TGCAGCGTTGTCGGCGGGGAGCGCGCCTACAATGAGCAGTTCTTC. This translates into CSVVGGERAYNEQFF.

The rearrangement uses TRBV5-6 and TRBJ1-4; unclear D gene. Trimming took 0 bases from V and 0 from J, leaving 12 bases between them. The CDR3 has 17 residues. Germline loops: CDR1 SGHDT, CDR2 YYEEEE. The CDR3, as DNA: TGTGCCAGCAGCTTGGGCCCATTTTTTGCAACTAATGAAAAACTGTTTTTT. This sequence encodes CASSLGPFFATNEKLFF. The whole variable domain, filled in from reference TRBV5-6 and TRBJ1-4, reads DAGVTQSPTHLIKTRGQQVTLRCSPKSGHDTVSWYQQALGQGPQFIFQYYEEEERQRGNFPDRFSGHQFPNYSSELNVNALLLGDSALYLCASSLGPFFATNEKLFFGSGTQLSVL.

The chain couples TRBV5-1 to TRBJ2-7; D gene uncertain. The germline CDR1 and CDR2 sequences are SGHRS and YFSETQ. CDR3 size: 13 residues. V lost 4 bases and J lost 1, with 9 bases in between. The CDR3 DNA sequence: TGCGCCAGCAGCGGGTTACAGTCCTACGAGCAGTACTTC. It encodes CASSGLQSYEQYF.

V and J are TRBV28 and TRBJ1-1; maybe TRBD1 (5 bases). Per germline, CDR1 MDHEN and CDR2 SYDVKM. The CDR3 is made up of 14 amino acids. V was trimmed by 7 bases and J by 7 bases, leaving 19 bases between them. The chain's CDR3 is CASTPGTEPREAFF. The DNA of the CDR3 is TGTGCCAGCACCCCCGGGACGGAACCCCGTGAAGCTTTCTTT.

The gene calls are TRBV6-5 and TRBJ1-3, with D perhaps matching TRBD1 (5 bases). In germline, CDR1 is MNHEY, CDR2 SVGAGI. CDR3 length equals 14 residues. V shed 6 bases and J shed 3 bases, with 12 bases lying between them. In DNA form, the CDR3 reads TGTGCCAGCAGCAGGGACGCAAATGGAAACACCATATATTTT. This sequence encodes CASSRDANGNTIYF.

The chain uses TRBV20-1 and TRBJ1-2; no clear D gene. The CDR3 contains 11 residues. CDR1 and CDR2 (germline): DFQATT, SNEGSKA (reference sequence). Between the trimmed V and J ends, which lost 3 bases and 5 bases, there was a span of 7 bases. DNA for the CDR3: TGCAGTGCTAGGTCCGGGTATGGCTACACCTTC. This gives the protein CSARSGYGYTF.

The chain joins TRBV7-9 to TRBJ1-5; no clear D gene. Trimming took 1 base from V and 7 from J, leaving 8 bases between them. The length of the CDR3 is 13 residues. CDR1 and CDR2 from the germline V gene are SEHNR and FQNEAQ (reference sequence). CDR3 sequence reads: CASSLGVSQPQHF. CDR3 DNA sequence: TGTGCCAGCAGCTTAGGGGTCAGCCAGCCCCAGCATTTT.

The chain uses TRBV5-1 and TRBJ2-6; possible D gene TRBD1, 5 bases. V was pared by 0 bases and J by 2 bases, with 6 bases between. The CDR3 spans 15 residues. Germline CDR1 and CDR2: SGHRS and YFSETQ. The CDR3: CASSLGGAGANVLTF. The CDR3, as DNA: TGCGCCAGCAGCTTGGGGGGCGCTGGGGCCAACGTCCTGACTTTC.

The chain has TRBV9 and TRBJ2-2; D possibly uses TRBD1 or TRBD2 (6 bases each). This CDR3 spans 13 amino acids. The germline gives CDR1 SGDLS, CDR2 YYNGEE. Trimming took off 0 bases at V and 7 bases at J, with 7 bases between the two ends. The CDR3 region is CASSVEGGGELFF. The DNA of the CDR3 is TGTGCCAGCAGCGTAGAGGGGGGCGGGGAGCTGTTTTTT. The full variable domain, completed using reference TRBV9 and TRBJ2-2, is DSGVTQTPKHLITATGQRVTLRCSPRSGDLSVYWYQQSLDQGLQFLIQYYNGEERAKGNILERFSAQQFPDLHSELNLSSLELGDSALYFCASSVEGGGELFFGEGSRLTVL.

CDR3 protein: CASSNPLQGFYNEQFF. DNA for the CDR3: TGTGCCAGCAGCAACCCACTCCAGGGATTCTACAATGAGCAGTTCTTC. V is TRBV21-1 and J is TRBJ2-1; TRBD1, the D gene given by the table, was not confirmed from the DNA. TRBV21-1 is recorded as a pseudogene. This CDR3 comprises 16 residues.

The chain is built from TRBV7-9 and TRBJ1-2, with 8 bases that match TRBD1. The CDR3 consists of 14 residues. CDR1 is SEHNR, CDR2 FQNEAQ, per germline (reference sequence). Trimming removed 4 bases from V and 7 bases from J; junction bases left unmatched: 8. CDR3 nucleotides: TGTGCCAGCAGCTCCAAAGGGACAGGTACTGGCTACACCTTC. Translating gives CASSSKGTGTGYTF. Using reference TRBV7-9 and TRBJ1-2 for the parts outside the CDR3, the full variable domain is DTGVSQNPRHKITKRGQNVTFRCDPISEHNRLYWYRQTLGQGPEFLTYFQNEAQLEKSRLLSDRFSAERPKGSFSTLEIQRTEQGDSAMYLCASSSKGTGTGYTFGSGTRLTVV.

This CDR3 is CASSSGQAAGGYTF. CDR3 bases: TGTGCCAGCAGCTCCGGACAGGCCGCTGGGGGCTACACCTTC. The V gene is TRBV7-9, the J gene TRBJ1-2; 7 bases match TRBD1. The ends lost 4 bases at V and 8 bases at J; junction bases unmatched: 10. The length of the CDR3 is 14 residues. Germline V gives CDR1 SEHNR, CDR2 FQNEAQ (reference sequence).

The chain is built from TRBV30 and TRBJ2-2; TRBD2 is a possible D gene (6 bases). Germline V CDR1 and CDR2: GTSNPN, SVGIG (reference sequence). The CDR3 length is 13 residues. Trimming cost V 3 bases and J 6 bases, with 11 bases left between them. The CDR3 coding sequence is TGTGCCTGGAGGGCTAGCGCGGCCGGGGAGCTGTTTTTT. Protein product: CAWRASAAGELFF.

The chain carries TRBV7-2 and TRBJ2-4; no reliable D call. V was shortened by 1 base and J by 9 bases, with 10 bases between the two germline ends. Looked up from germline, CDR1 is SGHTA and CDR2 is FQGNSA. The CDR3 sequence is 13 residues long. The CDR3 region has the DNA TGTGCCAGCAGCTTAGACGGGCGTAGCATTCAGTACTTC. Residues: CASSLDGRSIQYF.

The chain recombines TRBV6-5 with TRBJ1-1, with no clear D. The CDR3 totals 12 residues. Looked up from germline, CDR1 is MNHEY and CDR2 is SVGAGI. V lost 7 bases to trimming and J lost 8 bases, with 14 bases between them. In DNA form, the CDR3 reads TGTGCCAGCACCTTAAGTTTAAGGGAAGCTTTCTTT. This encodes CASTLSLREAFF.

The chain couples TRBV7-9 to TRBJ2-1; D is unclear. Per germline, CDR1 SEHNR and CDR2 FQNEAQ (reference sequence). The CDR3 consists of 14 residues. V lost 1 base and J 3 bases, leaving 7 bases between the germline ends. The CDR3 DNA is TGTGCCAGCAGCTTAGTGGGCAACTACAATGAGCAGTTCTTC. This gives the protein CASSLVGNYNEQFF.

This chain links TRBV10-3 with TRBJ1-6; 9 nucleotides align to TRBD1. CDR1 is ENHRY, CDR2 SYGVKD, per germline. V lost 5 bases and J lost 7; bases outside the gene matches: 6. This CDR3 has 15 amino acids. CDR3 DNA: TGTGCCATCAGTATCTCCGGACAGGGGAATTCACCCCTCCACTTT. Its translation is CAISISGQGNSPLHF.

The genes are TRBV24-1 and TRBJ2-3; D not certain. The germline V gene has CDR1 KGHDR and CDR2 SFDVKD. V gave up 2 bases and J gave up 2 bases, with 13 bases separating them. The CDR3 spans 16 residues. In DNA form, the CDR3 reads TGTGCCACCAGTGATTCCCGGTTCCGCAACACAGATACGCAGTATTTT. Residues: CATSDSRFRNTDTQYF.

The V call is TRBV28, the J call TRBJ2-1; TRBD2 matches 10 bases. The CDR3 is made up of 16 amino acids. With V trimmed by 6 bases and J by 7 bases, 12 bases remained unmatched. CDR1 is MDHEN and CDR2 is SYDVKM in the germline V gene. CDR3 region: CASSPTLAGVWNEQFF. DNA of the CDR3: TGTGCCAGCAGCCCCACTCTAGCGGGAGTATGGAATGAGCAGTTCTTC.

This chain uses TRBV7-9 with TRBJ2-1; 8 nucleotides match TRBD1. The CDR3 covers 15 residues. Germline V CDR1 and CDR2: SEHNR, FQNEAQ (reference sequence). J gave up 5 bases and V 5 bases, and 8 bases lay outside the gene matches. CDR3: CASSNTGGHDNEQFF. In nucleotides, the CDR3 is TGTGCCAGCAGCAACACAGGGGGTCACGACAATGAGCAGTTCTTC.

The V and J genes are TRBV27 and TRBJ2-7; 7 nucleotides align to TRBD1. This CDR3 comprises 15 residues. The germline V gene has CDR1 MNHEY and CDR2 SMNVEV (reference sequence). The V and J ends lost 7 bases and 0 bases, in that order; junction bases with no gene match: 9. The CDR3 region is CASTGWGQSSYEQYF. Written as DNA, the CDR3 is TGTGCCAGCACCGGGTGGGGACAGAGCTCCTACGAGCAGTACTTC.

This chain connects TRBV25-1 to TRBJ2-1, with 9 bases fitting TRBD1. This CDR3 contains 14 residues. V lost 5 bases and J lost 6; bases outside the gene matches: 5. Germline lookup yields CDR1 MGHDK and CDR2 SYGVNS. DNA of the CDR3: TGTGCCAGCAGTCGGGGGACAGGGACCAATGAGCAGTTCTTC. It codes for CASSRGTGTNEQFF.

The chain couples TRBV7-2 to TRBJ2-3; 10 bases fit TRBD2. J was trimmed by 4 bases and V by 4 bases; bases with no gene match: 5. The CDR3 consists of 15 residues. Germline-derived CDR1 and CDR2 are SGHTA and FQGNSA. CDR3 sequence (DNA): TGTGCCAGCAGCTCACTAGCGGGGCTCTCAGATACGCAGTATTTT. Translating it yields CASSSLAGLSDTQYF.

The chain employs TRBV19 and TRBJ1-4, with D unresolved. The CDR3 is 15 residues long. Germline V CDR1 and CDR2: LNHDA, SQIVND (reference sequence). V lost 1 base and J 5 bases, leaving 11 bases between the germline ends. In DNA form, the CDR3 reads TGTGCCAGTAGTATAGCCCGGACCATGAATGAAAAACTGTTTTTT. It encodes CASSIARTMNEKLFF.

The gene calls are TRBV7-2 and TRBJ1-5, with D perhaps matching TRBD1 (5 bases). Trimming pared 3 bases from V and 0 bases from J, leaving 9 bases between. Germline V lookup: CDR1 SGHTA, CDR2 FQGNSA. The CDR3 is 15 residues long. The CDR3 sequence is CASSLRGLSNQPQHF. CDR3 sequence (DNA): TGTGCCAGCAGCTTGAGGGGCCTTAGCAATCAGCCCCAGCATTTT.

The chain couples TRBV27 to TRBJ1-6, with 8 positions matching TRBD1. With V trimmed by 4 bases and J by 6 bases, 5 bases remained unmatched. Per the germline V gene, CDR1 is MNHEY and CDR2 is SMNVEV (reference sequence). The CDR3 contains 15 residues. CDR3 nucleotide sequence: TGTGCCAGCAGTTCGACCGACAGGGGTAATTCACCCCTCCACTTT. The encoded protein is CASSSTDRGNSPLHF.

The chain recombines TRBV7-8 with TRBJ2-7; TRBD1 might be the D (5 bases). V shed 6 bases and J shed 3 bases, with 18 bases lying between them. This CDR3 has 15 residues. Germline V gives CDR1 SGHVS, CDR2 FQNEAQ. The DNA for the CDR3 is TGTGCCAGCAGAAAGGGGTTCCAAGAGCTCTACGAGCAGTACTTC. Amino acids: CASRKGFQELYEQYF.

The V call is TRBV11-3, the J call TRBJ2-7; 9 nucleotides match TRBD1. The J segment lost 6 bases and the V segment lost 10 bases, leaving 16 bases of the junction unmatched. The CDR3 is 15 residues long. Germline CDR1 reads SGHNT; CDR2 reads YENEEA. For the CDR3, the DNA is TGTGCCACGACGACGGGGCCCGGGACAGGGTGCGAGCAGTACTTC. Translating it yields CATTTGPGTGCEQYF.

The DNA for the CDR3 is TGTGCCTGGAGTGGGGGGACAGGGGGAGGAACTAATGAAAAACTGTTTTTT. Translation gives CAWSGGTGGGTNEKLFF. This chain links TRBV30 with TRBJ1-4; 11 bases are a match to TRBD1. V gave up 1 base and J gave up 1 base; unmatched junction bases: 5. The CDR3 extends over 17 amino acids. In germline, CDR1 is GTSNPN, CDR2 SVGIG (reference sequence).

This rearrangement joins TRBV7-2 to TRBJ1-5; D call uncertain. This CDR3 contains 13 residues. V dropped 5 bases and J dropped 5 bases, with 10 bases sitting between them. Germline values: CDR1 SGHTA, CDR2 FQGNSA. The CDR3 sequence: CASSPTTDQPQHF. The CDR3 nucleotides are TGTGCCAGCAGCCCTACGACGGATCAGCCCCAGCATTTT.